A selection of T cell receptor beta chains follows, all from one sample in a study of T cells expressing NK-cell markers. TCRdb re-called the 5' RACE reads; one entry per CDR3 protein, DNA not given. This sample contains around 380,000 distinct CDR3 sequences. The material sequenced was blood T cells: a sorted CD56 or NKG2C T cell subset, CD4+ or CD8+ T cells, or bulk PBMC T cells (not recorded which). These receptor sequences come from a woman aged 50 to 60 in good health. Each CDR3 is given with its conserved first and last residue.

J gene: TRBJ2-1
CDR3 length: 13
V gene: TRBV20-1
CDR3 protein: CSARDQRINEQFF

J gene: TRBJ1-6
CDR3 length: 14
V gene: TRBV9
CDR3 protein: CASSVVAAGSPLHF

J gene: TRBJ2-2
CDR3 length: 15
V gene: TRBV27
CDR3 protein: CASSSRTGRGGELFF

J gene: TRBJ2-2
CDR3 length: 17
V gene: TRBV20-1
CDR3 protein: CSARDLRQGTNTGELFF

J gene: TRBJ2-2
CDR3 length: 16
V gene: TRBV7-6
CDR3 protein: CASSFPKTGVAGELFF

J gene: TRBJ1-1
CDR3 length: 14
V gene: TRBV12-3/TRBV12-4
CDR3 protein: CASSFVGKNTEAFF

J gene: TRBJ2-1
CDR3 length: 19
V gene: TRBV12-3/TRBV12-4
CDR3 protein: CASSWVGTSGRHPYNEQFF

J gene: TRBJ2-5
CDR3 length: 15
V gene: TRBV12-3/TRBV12-4
CDR3 protein: CASTKRGARTGTQYF

J gene: TRBJ2-3
CDR3 length: 16
V gene: TRBV5-6
CDR3 protein: CASSSGLAGGRHTQYF

J gene: TRBJ2-2
CDR3 length: 17
V gene: TRBV4-1
CDR3 protein: CASSTYGTSGNTGELFF

J gene: TRBJ2-1
CDR3 length: 13
V gene: TRBV5-1
CDR3 protein: CASHALGFGEQFF

J gene: TRBJ2-3
CDR3 length: 16
V gene: TRBV10-3
CDR3 protein: CAIRGAHNGGTDTQYF

J gene: TRBJ2-3
CDR3 length: 21
V gene: TRBV6-1
CDR3 protein: CASSEGDHLYAGAPSTDTQYF

J gene: TRBJ2-3
CDR3 length: 11
V gene: TRBV3-1
CDR3 protein: CASSQVGVQYF

J gene: TRBJ2-1
CDR3 length: 15
V gene: TRBV11-2
CDR3 protein: CASSLAVLRSNEQFF

J gene: TRBJ2-7
CDR3 length: 13
V gene: TRBV24-1
CDR3 protein: CATSDSRLYEQYF

J gene: TRBJ2-1
CDR3 length: 17
V gene: TRBV28
CDR3 protein: CASSSGEGRGIYNEQFF

J gene: TRBJ1-4
CDR3 length: 17
V gene: TRBV20-1
CDR3 protein: CSASLPWGKETNEKLFF

J gene: TRBJ1-4
CDR3 length: 16
V gene: TRBV3-1
CDR3 protein: CASSHSGTLRGEKLFF

J gene: TRBJ2-1
CDR3 length: 16
V gene: TRBV12-3/TRBV12-4
CDR3 protein: CASTRTSGMLYNEQFF

J gene: TRBJ2-2
CDR3 length: 13
V gene: TRBV28
CDR3 protein: CASTLRGPGELFF

J gene: TRBJ2-2
CDR3 length: 14
V gene: TRBV12-3/TRBV12-4
CDR3 protein: CASSAQGSAGELFF

J gene: TRBJ2-2
CDR3 length: 15
V gene: TRBV27
CDR3 protein: CASSFAGGPTGELFF

J gene: TRBJ2-4
CDR3 length: 12
V gene: TRBV11-2
CDR3 protein: CASSSLLGIQYF

J gene: TRBJ2-7
CDR3 length: 16
V gene: TRBV4-1
CDR3 protein: CASSRRSASGSYEQYF

J gene: TRBJ2-5
CDR3 length: 14
V gene: TRBV7-8
CDR3 protein: CASSLTVYQETQYF

J gene: TRBJ1-4
CDR3 length: 13
V gene: TRBV5-5
CDR3 protein: CASQAPSGEKLFF

J gene: TRBJ2-1
CDR3 length: 13
V gene: TRBV5-1
CDR3 protein: CASALGPYNEQFF

J gene: TRBJ2-1
CDR3 length: 15
V gene: TRBV5-1
CDR3 protein: CASSLFVGGDAEQFF

J gene: TRBJ2-5
CDR3 length: 12
V gene: TRBV20-1
CDR3 protein: CSARAGGKTQYF

J gene: TRBJ2-2
CDR3 length: 15
V gene: TRBV5-1
CDR3 protein: CASSWGGASTGELFF

J gene: TRBJ2-4
CDR3 length: 18
V gene: TRBV27
CDR3 protein: CASSTTPLAGGAKNIQYF

J gene: TRBJ1-2
CDR3 length: 16
V gene: TRBV20-1
CDR3 protein: CSARGVTGGTVYGYTF

J gene: TRBJ1-1
CDR3 length: 15
V gene: TRBV12-3/TRBV12-4
CDR3 protein: CASSLAQGAVGEAFF

J gene: TRBJ2-7
CDR3 length: 15
V gene: TRBV2
CDR3 protein: CASRIGLASSYEQYF

J gene: TRBJ2-3
CDR3 length: 15
V gene: TRBV9
CDR3 protein: CASSVGTDATDTQYF

J gene: TRBJ2-4
CDR3 length: 15
V gene: TRBV4-1
CDR3 protein: CASSQQWDPGDIQYF

J gene: TRBJ2-2
CDR3 length: 15
V gene: TRBV27
CDR3 protein: CASSFGETNTGELFF

J gene: TRBJ1-3
CDR3 length: 17
V gene: TRBV15
CDR3 protein: CATSRDPPWGAGNTIYF

J gene: TRBJ1-3
CDR3 length: 16
V gene: TRBV7-9
CDR3 protein: CASRGDSGAGADTIYF

J gene: TRBJ2-1
CDR3 length: 11
V gene: TRBV12-3/TRBV12-4
CDR3 protein: CATELGNEQFF

J gene: TRBJ2-7
CDR3 length: 12
V gene: TRBV28
CDR3 protein: CASGGSGYEQYF

J gene: TRBJ2-1
CDR3 length: 14
V gene: TRBV12-3/TRBV12-4
CDR3 protein: CASKPAGGFYEQFF

J gene: TRBJ2-7
CDR3 length: 14
V gene: TRBV29-1
CDR3 protein: CSAIPGQSFYEQYF

J gene: TRBJ2-2
CDR3 length: 15
V gene: TRBV12-3/TRBV12-4
CDR3 protein: CASLLGPRGGGELFF

J gene: TRBJ2-2
CDR3 length: 16
V gene: TRBV5-6
CDR3 protein: CASSAWGSIITGELFF

J gene: TRBJ2-1
CDR3 length: 15
V gene: TRBV10-1
CDR3 protein: CASSESSAPPNEQFF

J gene: TRBJ2-1
CDR3 length: 14
V gene: TRBV10-3
CDR3 protein: CAIRADRANNEQFF

J gene: TRBJ2-1
CDR3 length: 15
V gene: TRBV6-5
CDR3 protein: CASSYLAGVSGEQFF

J gene: TRBJ2-1
CDR3 length: 14
V gene: TRBV7-6
CDR3 protein: CASSLESGFDEQFF

J gene: TRBJ2-2
CDR3 length: 15
V gene: TRBV27
CDR3 protein: CASSKQGFSVGELFF

J gene: TRBJ1-1
CDR3 length: 11
V gene: TRBV5-5
CDR3 protein: CASSPKTEAFF